This note documents a single TCR beta chain sequence. The sample originates from a study of T cells after yellow fever vaccination. The germline V gene encodes CDR1 ENHRY and CDR2 SYGVKD. V was cut by 0 bases and J by 6 bases, with 12 bases left in between. The CDR3 runs to 14 residues. In making TCR cDNA, 5'RACE template switching added a universal primer site and UMIs to it. From the 5' RACE reads, TCRdb called clonotypes with MiXCR, one entry per CDR3 protein. The sample contains hundreds of thousands of distinct CDR3 sequences, 4.1% of which appear only once. The clonotype comes from a man younger than 35 who received the YFV17D yellow fever vaccine. This sample comprised PBMCs, obtained 5 days after the yellow fever booster vaccination. The chain employs TRBV10-3 and TRBJ2-7; maybe TRBD2 (6 bases). For the CDR3, the DNA is TGTGCCATCAGTGAGTCGGCGGGGCAATCCGAGCAGTACTTC. Amino acids: CAISESAGQSEQYF.